This T cell receptor (beta chain) was captured by sequencing in a study of neurological immune-mediated disorders. The cDNA was synthesized by means of template-switch 5'RACE, which was carried out with 10-nucleotide random UMIs. Every sequencing run returned over 160 million TCR-beta sequences, which were derived from 15-18 subjects. One entry per CDR3 protein results from TCRdb running MiXCR on the 5' RACE reads. The sample records approximately 40,000 distinct CDR3 sequences, 20% to 25% being singletons. This clonotype occurred many times. Antigen unknown. The time point denotes: technical triplicate 3. Overall study results and limits: None of the CDR3 amino acid sequences found in expanded clones was shared across subjects. This suggests that the TCR-beta repertoires were private in all groups. The most TCR clonal expansion was seen in HTLV-1-associated myelopathy, and the least was seen in multiple sclerosis, which fell below healthy controls.

This CDR3 is 14 amino acids long. Trimming removed 6 bases from V and 3 bases from J, with 15 bases in between. Germline lookup yields CDR1 MNHEY and CDR2 SVGEGT. The sample was PBMCs. The chain couples TRBV6-2 or TRBV6-3 to TRBJ2-7; D is perhaps TRBD1 or TRBD2 (5 bases each). The receptor was derived from a man between 60 and 75 years old with HTLV-1-associated myelopathy (HAM/TSP). The CDR3 DNA reads as TGTGCCAGCAGGGGGCGTGGGGGAAACTACGAGCAGTACTTC. Protein sequence: CASRGRGGNYEQYF.